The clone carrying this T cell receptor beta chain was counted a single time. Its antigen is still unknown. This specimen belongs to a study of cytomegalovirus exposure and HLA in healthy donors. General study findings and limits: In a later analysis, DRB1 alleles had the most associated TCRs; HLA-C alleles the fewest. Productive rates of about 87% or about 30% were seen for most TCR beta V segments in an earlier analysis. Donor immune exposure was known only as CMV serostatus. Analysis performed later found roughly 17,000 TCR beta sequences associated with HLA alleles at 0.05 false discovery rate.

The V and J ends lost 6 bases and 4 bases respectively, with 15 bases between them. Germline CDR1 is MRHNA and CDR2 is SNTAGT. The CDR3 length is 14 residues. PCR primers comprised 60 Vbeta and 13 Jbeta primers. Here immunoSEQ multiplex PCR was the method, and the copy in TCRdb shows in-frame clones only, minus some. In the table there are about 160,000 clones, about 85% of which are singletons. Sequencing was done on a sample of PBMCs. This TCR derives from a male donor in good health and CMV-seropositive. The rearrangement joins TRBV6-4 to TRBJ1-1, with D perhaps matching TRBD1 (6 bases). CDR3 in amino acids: CASSPTGSPTEAFF. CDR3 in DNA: TGTGCCAGCAGCCCTACAGGGAGCCCCACTGAAGCTTTCTTT.